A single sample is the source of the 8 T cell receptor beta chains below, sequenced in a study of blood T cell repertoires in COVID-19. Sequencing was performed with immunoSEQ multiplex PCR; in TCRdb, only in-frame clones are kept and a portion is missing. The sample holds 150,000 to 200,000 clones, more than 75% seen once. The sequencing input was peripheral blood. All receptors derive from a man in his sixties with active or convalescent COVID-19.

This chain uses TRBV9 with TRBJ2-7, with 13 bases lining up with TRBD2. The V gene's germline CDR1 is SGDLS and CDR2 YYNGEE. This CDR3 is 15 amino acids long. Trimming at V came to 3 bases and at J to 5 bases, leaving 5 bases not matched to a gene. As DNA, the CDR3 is TGTGCCAGCAGCGGCCCAACTAGCGGGAGGGACGAGCAGTACTTC. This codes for CASSGPTSGRDEQYF.

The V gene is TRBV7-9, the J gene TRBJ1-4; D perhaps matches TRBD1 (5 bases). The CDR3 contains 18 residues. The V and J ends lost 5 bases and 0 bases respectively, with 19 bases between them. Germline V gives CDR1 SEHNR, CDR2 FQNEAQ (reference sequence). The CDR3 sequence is CASSPRQGNFATNEKLFF. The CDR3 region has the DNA TGTGCCAGCAGCCCCCGGCAGGGAAACTTTGCAACTAATGAAAAACTGTTTTTT.

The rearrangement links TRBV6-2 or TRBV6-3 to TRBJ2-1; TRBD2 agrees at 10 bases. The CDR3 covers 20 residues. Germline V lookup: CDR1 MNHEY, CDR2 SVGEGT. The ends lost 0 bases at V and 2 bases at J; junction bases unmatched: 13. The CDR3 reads CASSYSGYSGRPNPYNEQFF. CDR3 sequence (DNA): TGTGCCAGCAGTTACTCGGGGTATAGCGGGAGGCCAAACCCCTACAATGAGCAGTTCTTC.

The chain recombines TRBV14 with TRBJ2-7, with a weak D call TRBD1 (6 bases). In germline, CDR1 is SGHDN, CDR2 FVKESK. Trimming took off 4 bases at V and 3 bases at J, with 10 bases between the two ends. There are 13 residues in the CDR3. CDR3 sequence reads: CASSRETGYEQYF. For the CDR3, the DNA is TGTGCCAGCAGCCGCGAGACAGGCTACGAGCAGTACTTC.

The CDR3 sequence is CASSPPGSPRNIQYF. DNA of the CDR3: TGTGCCAGCAGTCCGCCAGGGTCCCCAAGAAACATTCAGTACTTC. The chain links TRBV7-9 to TRBJ2-4, with D maybe TRBD1 (5 bases). The CDR3 is 15 amino acids. Germline CDR1 is SEHNR and CDR2 is FQNEAQ (reference sequence). Trimming removed 6 bases at V and 6 bases at J, with 18 bases between.

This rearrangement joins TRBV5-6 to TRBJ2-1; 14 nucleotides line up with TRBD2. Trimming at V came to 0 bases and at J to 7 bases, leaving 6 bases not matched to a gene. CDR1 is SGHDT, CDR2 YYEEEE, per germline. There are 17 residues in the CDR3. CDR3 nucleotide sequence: TGTGCCAGCAGCTTGGAAGGGACTAGCGGGAGTAGAAATGAGCAGTTCTTC. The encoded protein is CASSLEGTSGSRNEQFF.

In DNA form, the CDR3 reads TGTGCCATTGGACAGGGGGGAGATGGCTACACCTTC. It specifies CAIGQGGDGYTF. The genes are TRBV10-3 and TRBJ1-2; 10 bases fit TRBD1. CDR1 and CDR2 from the germline V gene are ENHRY and SYGVKD. The J segment lost 6 bases and the V segment lost 9 bases, leaving 4 bases of the junction unmatched. The CDR3 loop spans 12 amino acids.

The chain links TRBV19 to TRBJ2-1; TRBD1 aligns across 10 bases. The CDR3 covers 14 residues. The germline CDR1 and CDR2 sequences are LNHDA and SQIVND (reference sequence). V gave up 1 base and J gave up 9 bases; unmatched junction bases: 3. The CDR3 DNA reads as TGTGCCAGTAGTATAGTCCGGGACAGGGGTGAGCAGTTCTTC. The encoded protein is CASSIVRDRGEQFF.